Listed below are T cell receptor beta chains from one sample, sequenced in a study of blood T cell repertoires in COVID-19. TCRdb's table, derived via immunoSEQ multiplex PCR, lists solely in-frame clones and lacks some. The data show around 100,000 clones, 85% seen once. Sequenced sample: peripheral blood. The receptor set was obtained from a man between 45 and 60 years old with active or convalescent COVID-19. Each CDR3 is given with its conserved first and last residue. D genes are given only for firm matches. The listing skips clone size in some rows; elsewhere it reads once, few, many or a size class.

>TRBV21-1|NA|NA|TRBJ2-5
CASSKATGAETQYF
TGTGCCAGCAGCAAGGCCACAGGGGCGGAGACCCAGTACTTC
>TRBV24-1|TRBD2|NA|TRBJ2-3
CATSDTSGRGDTQYF
TGTGCCACCAGTGATACTAGCGGGAGGGGTGATACGCAGTATTTT
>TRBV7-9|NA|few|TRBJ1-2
CASSLDGRGYTF
TGTGCCAGCAGCTTAGATGGCCGTGGCTACACCTTC
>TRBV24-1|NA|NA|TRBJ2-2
CATSWSGTGELFF
TGTGCCACCAGTTGGTCAGGGACCGGGGAGCTGTTTTTT
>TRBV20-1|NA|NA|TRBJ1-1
CSARALAEAFF
TGCAGTGCTAGAGCCCTAGCTGAAGCTTTCTTT
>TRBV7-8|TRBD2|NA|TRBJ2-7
CASSLRLAGVETYEQYF
TGTGCCAGCAGCTTACGGCTAGCGGGAGTAGAAACCTACGAGCAGTACTTC
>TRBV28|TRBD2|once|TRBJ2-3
CASGLEEAGASYF
TGTGCCAGCGGACTCGAGGAAGCGGGAGCATCATATTTT
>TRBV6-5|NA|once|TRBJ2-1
CASSYGSRDKHEQFF
TGTGCCAGCAGTTACGGTAGCCGGGACAAGCATGAGCAGTTCTTC
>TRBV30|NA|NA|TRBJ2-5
CAWSGDIRETQYF
TGTGCCTGGAGTGGGGACATACGGGAGACCCAGTACTTC
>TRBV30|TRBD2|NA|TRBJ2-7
CAWNRREGHEQYF
TGTGCCTGGAATAGGCGGGAGGGCCACGAGCAGTACTTC
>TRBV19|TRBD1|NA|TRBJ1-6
CASSMGDSKRYSPLHF
TGTGCCAGTAGTATGGGGGACAGTAAAAGGTATTCACCCCTCCACTTT
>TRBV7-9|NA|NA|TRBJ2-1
CASSLTAESNEQFF
TGTGCCAGCAGCTTAACAGCCGAATCCAATGAGCAGTTCTTC
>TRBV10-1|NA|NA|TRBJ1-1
CASSDSGQRTEAFF
TGCGCCAGCAGTGACTCGGGACAACGGACTGAAGCTTTCTTT
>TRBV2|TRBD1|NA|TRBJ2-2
CASSPQGAQGELFF
TGTGCCAGCAGTCCTCAGGGGGCGCAGGGGGAGCTGTTTTTT
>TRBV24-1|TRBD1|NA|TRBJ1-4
CATRGRDRGEKLFF
TGTGCCACCAGGGGACGGGACAGAGGGGAAAAACTGTTTTTT
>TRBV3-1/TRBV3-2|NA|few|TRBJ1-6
CASSPQGTGHSPLHF
TGTGCCAGCAGCCCGCAGGGCACAGGGCACTCACCCCTCCACTTT
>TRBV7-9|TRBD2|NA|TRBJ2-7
CASSTGLAGGPGEQYF
TGTGCCAGCAGCACGGGACTAGCGGGAGGGCCGGGGGAGCAGTACTTC
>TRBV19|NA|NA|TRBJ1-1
CASLHGGRNTEAFF
TGTGCCAGCCTCCACGGGGGGCGGAACACTGAAGCTTTCTTT
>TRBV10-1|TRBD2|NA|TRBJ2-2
CASSQRGDRELFF
TGCGCCAGCAGCCAACGGGGGGACCGGGAGCTGTTTTTT
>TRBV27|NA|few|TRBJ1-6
CASSFSNSPLHF
TGTGCCAGCAGTTTTAGTAATTCACCCCTCCACTTT
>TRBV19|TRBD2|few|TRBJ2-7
CASSKGGRHGEQYF
TGTGCCAGTAGTAAAGGCGGGAGGCATGGCGAGCAGTACTTC
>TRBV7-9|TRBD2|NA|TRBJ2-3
CASSIPQREDSSSTDTQYF
TGTGCCAGCAGCATCCCCCAGCGGGAGGATTCCTCTAGCACAGATACGCAGTATTTT
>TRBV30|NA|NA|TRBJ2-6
CAWSITRSGANVLTF
TGTGCCTGGAGTATAACCCGGTCGGGGGCCAACGTCCTGACTTTC
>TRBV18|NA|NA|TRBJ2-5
CASSPRLEQETQYF
TGTGCCAGCTCACCCCGACTAGAGCAAGAGACCCAGTACTTC
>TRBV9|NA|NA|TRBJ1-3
CASSDWTGNTIYF
TGTGCCAGCAGCGATTGGACAGGAAACACCATATATTTT
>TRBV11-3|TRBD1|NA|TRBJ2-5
CASSLGRGLYQETQYF
TGTGCCAGCAGCTTGGGCAGGGGGCTGTACCAAGAGACCCAGTACTTC
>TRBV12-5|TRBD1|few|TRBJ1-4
CASGLGQGLNEKLFF
TGTGCTAGTGGTTTGGGACAGGGGTTAAATGAAAAACTGTTTTTT
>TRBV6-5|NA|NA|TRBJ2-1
CASTHYNEQFF
TGTGCCAGCACCCATTACAATGAGCAGTTCTTC
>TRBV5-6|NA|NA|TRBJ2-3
CASSAAGSDTQYF
TGTGCCAGCAGCGCCGCAGGGTCGGATACGCAGTATTTT
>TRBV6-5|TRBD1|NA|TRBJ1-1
CASSYTTTGQNTEAFF
TGTGCCAGCAGTTACACAACGACAGGGCAGAACACTGAAGCTTTCTTT
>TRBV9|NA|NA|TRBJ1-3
CASSVEGGYGNTIYF
TGTGCCAGCAGCGTAGAAGGAGGATATGGAAACACCATATATTTT
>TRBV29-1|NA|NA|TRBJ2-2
CSAEAGASGELFF
TGCAGCGCCGAGGCGGGGGCCTCAGGGGAGCTGTTTTTT
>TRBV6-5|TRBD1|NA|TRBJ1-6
CASSYLATGKFSPLHF
TGTGCCAGCAGTTATCTTGCGACAGGGAAGTTTTCACCCCTCCACTTT
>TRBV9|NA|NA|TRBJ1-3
CASSVYGTIGNTIYF
TGTGCCAGCAGCGTATACGGGACAATTGGAAACACCATATATTTT
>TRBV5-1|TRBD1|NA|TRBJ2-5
CASSISGTALETQYF
TGCGCCAGCAGCATATCAGGGACAGCACTAGAGACCCAGTACTTC
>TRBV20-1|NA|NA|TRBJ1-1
CSADRFTEAFF
TGCAGTGCAGACAGGTTCACTGAAGCTTTCTTT
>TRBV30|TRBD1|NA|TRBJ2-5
CAWSVRKGQGFWETQYF
TGTGCCTGGAGTGTACGAAAGGGACAGGGATTTTGGGAGACCCAGTACTTC
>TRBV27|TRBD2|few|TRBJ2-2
CASSPPGSASGRLAGELFF
TGTGCCAGCAGTCCGCCAGGGTCCGCTAGCGGGAGGCTCGCCGGGGAGCTGTTTTTT
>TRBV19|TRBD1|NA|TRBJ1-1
CASRMTGASTEAFF
TGTGCCAGTAGAATGACAGGGGCGAGCACTGAAGCTTTCTTT
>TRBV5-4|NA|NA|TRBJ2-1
CASSLRTVNEQFF
TGTGCCAGCAGCTTACGGACTGTTAATGAGCAGTTCTTC
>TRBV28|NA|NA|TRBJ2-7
CASSLTGDTYEQYF
TGTGCCAGCAGCTTGACAGGTGATACCTACGAGCAGTACTTC
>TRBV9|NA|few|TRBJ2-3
CASSVERDTQYF
TGTGCCAGCAGCGTAGAGCGAGATACGCAGTATTTT